This T cell receptor (beta chain) derives from a study of shared clonotypes between healthy human individuals. Germline V gene lookup returns CDR1 SGHNT and CDR2 YENEEA. This CDR3 spans 17 amino acids. Trimming removed 4 bases from V and 0 bases from J; junction bases left unmatched: 10. On this clone: The antigen remains undetermined.

Donors had no recently reported acute infections or vaccinations and were HIV-negative. Method: immunoSEQ multiplex PCR; TCRdb's copy keeps in-frame clones and lacks some. The repertoire has some 1.4 million clones, over 95% of them found once; the top ten carry approximately 1.1%. Whole-study findings and limits: Clonotypes which were not shared had lower generation probabilities than clonotypes that all four donors shared. On the whole, naive subsets had larger estimated richness than memory subsets had. It was observed that roughly 5.5% of naive CD4 clonotypes were shared across a few donors.

The gene calls are TRBV11-3 and TRBJ2-7; 9 bases are shared with TRBD2. Specimen: naive CD4+ T cells sorted from blood. Subset reported: CD45RA+ positively selected. This sequence was found in a man under 40 in good health. CDR3 bases: TGTGCCAGCAGCTCCTTGGGACTAGCTGGGGGCTCCTACGAGCAGTACTTC. Residues: CASSSLGLAGGSYEQYF. The variable domain in full, with the rest retrieved from reference TRBV11-3 and TRBJ2-7, is EAGVVQSPRYKIIEKKQPVAFWCNPISGHNTLYWYLQNLGQGPELLIRYENEEAVDDSQLPKDRFSAERLKGVDSTLKIQPAELGDSAVYLCASSSLGLAGGSYEQYFGPGTRLTVT.